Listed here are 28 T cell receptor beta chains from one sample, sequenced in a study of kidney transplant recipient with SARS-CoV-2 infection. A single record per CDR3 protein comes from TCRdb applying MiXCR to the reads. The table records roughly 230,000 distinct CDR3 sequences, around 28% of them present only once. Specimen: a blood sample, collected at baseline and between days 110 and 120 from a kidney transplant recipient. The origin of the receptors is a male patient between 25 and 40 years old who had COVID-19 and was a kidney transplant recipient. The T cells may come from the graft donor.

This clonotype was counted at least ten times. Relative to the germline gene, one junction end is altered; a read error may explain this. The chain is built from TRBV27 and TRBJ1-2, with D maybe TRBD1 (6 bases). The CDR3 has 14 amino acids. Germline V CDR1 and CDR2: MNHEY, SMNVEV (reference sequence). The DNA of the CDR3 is TGTGCCAGCAGTCTATCCAGGGGACTTAATGGCTACACCTTC. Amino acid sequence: CASSLSRGLNGYTF.

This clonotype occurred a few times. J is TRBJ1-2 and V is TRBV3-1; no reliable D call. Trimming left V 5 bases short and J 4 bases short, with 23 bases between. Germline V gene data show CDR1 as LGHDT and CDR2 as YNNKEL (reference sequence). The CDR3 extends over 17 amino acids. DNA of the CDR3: TGTGCCAGCAGCGCTTCTCTCACCCTTCGAAAGACCTATGGCTACACCTTC. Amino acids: CASSASLTLRKTYGYTF. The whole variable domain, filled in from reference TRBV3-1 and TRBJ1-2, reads DTAVSQTPKYLVTQMGNDKSIKCEQNLGHDTMYWYKQDSKKFLKIMFSYNNKELIINETVPNRFSPKSPDKAHLNLHINSLELGDSAVYFCASSASLTLRKTYGYTFGSGTRLTVV.

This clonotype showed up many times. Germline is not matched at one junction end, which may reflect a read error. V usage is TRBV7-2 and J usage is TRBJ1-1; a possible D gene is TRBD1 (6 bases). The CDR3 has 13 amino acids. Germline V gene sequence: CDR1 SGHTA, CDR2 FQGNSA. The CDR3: CASSSSRDKAPSF. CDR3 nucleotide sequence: TGTGCCAGCAGCTCGTCCCGGGACAAGGCCCCTTCGTTT.

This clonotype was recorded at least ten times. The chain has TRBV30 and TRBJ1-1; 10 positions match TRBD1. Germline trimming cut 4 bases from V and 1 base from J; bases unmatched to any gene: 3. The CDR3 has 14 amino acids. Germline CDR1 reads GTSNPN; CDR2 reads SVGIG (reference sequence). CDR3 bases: TGTGCCTGGAACAGGGACAGGGGGAACACTGAAGCTTTCTTT. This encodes CAWNRDRGNTEAFF.

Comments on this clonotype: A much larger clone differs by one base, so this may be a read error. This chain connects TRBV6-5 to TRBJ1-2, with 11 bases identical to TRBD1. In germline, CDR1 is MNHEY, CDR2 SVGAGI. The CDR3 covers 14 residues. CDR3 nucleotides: TGTGCCAGCAGGGGACGGGACAGGGGGTATGGCCACACCTTC. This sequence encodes CASRGRDRGYGHTF.

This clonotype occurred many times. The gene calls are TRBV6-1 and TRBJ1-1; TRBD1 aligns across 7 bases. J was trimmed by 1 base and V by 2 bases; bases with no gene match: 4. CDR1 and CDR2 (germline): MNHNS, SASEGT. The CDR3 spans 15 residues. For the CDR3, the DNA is TGTGCCAGCAGTGAAAGGAACAGGGGGAACACTGAAGCTTTCTTT. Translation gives CASSERNRGNTEAFF.

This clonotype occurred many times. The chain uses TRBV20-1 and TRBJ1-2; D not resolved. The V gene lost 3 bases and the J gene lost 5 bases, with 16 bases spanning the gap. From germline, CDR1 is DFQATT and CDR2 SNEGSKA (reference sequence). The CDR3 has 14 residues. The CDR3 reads CSARKGPDGYGYTF. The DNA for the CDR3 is TGCAGTGCTAGGAAAGGGCCCGACGGGTATGGCTACACCTTC.

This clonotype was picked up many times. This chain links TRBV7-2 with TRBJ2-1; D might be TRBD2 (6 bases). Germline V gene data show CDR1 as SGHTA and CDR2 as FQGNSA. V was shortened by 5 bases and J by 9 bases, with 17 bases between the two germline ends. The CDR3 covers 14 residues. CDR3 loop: CASSPGLFQGEQFF. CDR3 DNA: TGTGCCAGCAGCCCTGGACTATTCCAGGGTGAGCAGTTCTTC. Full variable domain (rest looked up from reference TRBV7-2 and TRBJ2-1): GAGVSQSPSNKVTEKGKDVELRCDPISGHTALYWYRQSLGQGLEFLIYFQGNSAPDKSGLPSDRFSAERTGGSVSTLTIQRTQQEDSAVYLCASSPGLFQGEQFFGPGTRLTVL.

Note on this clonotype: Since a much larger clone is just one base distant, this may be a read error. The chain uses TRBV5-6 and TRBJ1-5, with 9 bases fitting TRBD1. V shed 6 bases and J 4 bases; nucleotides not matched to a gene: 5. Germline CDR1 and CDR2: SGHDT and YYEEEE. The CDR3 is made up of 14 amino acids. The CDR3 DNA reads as TGTGCCAGCAACAGGGACAGGGCTAATCAGCCCCAGCATTTT. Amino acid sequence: CASNRDRANQPQHF. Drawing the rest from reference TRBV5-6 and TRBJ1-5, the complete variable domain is DAGVTQSPTHLIKTRGQQVTLRCSPKSGHDTVSWYQQALGQGPQFIFQYYEEEERQRGNFPDRFSGHQFPNYSSELNVNALLLGDSALYLCASNRDRANQPQHFGDGTRLSIL.

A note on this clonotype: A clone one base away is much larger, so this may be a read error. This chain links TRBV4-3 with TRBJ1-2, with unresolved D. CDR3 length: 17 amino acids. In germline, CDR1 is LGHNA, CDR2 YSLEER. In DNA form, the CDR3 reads TGCGCCAGCAGCCCAGTTCTAGGACGTCGAAAGACCTATGGCTACGCCTTC. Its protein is CASSPVLGRRKTYGYAF.

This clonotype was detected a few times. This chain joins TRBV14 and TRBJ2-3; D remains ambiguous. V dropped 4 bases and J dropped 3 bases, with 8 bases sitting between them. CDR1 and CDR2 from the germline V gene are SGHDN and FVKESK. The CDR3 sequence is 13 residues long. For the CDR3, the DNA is TGTGCCAGCAGCCCCCAGCAGACAGATACGCAGTATTTT. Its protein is CASSPQQTDTQYF.

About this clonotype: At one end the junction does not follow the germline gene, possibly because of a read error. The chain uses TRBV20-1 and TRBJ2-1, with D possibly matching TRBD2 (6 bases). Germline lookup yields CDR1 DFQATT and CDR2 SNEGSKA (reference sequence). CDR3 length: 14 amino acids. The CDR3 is CSAPASRGRNEQLF. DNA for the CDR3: TGCAGTGCTCCCGCCAGCCGGGGGAGGAATGAGCAGCTCTTC.

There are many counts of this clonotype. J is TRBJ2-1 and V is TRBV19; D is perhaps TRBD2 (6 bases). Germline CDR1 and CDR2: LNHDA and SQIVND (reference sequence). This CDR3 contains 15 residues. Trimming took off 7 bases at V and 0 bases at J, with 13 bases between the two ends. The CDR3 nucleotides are TGTGCCAGTACGCCCGGTAGCGGCTCCTACAATGAGCAGTTCTTC. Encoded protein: CASTPGSGSYNEQFF.

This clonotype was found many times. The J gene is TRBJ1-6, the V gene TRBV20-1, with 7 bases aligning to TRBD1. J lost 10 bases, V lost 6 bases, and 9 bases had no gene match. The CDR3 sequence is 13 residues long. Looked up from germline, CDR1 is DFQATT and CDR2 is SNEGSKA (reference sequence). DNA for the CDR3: TGCAGTGCCCAAGACAGGGAGAGCTCACCCCTCCACTTT. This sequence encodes CSAQDRESSPLHF.

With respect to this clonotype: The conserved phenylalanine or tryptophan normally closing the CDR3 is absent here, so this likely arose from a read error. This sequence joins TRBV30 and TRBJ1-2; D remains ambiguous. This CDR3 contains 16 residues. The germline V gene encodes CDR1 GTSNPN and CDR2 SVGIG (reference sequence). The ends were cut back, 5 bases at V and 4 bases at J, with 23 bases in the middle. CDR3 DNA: TGTGCCTGGTATCCTTCGCGTTATAGAAAGACCTATGGCTACACCTTA. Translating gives CAWYPSRYRKTYGYTL.

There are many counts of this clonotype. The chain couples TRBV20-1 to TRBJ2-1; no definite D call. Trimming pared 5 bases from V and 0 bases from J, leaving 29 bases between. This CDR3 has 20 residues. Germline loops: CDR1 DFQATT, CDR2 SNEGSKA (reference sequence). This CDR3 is CSAEQRRRAEQRSSYNEQFF. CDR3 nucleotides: TGCAGTGCTGAACAAAGAAGGCGCGCAGAACAAAGGAGCTCCTACAATGAGCAGTTCTTC.

CDR3 in amino acids: CARAYSVVRKTYGYTF. CDR3 nucleotide sequence: TGTGCCAGAGCATATTCAGTGGTGAGAAAGACCTATGGCTACACCTTC. The chain uses TRBV5-3 and TRBJ1-2, with D hard to call. TRBV5-3 is an ORF; its function is uncertain. The V end lost 7 bases, the J end lost 4 bases, and 23 bases lay between the germline ends. The CDR3 consists of 16 residues.

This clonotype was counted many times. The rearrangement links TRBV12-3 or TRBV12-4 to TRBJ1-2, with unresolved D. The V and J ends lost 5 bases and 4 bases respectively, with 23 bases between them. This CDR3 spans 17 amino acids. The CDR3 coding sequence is TGTGCCAGCAGTGTATGCTACACAGCAGGAAAGACCTATGGCTACACCTTC. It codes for CASSVCYTAGKTYGYTF.

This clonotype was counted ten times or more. CDR3 DNA sequence: TGCGCCAGCGCGAACTCATCGGTTCGAAAGACCTATGGCTACACCTTC. This sequence encodes CASANSSVRKTYGYTF. The chain has TRBV5-1 and TRBJ1-2; no clear D gene. V lost 7 bases, J lost 4 bases, and 23 bases lay in between. The CDR3 length is 16 residues. From germline, CDR1 is SGHRS and CDR2 YFSETQ.

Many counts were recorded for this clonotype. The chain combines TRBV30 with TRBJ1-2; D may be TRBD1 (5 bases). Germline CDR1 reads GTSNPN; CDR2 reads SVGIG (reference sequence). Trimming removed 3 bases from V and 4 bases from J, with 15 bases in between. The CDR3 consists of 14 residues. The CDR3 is CAWRGRDHSYGYTF. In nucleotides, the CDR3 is TGTGCCTGGAGGGGTCGGGACCACTCCTATGGCTACACCTTC.

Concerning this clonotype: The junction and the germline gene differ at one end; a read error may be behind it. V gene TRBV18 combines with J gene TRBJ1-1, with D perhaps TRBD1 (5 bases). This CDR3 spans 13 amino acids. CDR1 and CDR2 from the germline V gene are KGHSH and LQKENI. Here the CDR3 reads CASSPQGNTETFF. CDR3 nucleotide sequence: TGTGCCAGCTCACCACAGGGGAACACTGAAACTTTCTTT.

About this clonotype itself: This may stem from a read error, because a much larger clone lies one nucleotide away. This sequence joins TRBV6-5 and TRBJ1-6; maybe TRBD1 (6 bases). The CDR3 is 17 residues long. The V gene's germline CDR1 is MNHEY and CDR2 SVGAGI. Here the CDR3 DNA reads TGTGCCAGCACCCCAAGGGGGACTCACCCTGGGAATTCACCCCCCCACTTT. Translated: CASTPRGTHPGNSPPHF.

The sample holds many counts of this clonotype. In nucleotides, the CDR3 is TGTGCCAGCAGCAAGCCATTTCCCATTTCAGGCTTGACCGGGGAGCTGTTTTTT. This gives the protein CASSKPFPISGLTGELFF. This rearrangement joins TRBV3-1 to TRBJ2-2; D gene uncertain. Trimming pared 5 bases from V and 5 bases from J, leaving 24 bases between. The CDR3 runs 18 residues. Germline V gene lookup returns CDR1 LGHDT and CDR2 YNNKEL (reference sequence).

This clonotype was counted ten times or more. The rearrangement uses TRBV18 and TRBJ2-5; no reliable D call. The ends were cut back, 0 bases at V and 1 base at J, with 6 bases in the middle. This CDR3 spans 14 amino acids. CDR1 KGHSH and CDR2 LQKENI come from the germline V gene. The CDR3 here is CASSPPQPQETQYF. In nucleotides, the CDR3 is TGTGCCAGCTCACCACCTCAGCCCCAAGAGACCCAGTACTTC.

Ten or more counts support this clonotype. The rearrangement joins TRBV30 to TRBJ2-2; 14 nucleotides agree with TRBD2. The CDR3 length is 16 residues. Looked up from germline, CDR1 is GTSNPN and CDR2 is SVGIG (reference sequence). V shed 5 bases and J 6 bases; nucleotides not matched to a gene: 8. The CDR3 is CAWGGLAGALAGELFF. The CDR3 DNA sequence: TGTGCCTGGGGGGGACTAGCGGGAGCGCTAGCCGGGGAGCTGTTTTTT.

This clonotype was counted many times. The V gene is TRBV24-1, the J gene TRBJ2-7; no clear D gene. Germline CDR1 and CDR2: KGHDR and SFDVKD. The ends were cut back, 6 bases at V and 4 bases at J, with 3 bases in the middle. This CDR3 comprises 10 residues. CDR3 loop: CATSRYEQYF. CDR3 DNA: TGTGCCACCAGTCGATACGAGCAGTACTTC.

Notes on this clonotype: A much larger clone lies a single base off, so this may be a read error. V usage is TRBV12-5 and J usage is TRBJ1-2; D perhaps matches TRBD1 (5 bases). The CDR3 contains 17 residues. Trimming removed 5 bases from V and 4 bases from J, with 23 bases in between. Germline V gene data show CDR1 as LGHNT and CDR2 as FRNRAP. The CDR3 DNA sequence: TGTGCTAGTGGTGGCGCATCTTCGCAGGGAAAGACCTATGGCTACACCTTC. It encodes CASGGASSQGKTYGYTF.

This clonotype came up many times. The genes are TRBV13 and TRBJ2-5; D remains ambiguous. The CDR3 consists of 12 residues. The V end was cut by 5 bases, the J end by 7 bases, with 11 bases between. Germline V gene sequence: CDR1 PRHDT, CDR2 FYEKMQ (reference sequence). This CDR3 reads CASSRPRATQYF. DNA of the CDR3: TGTGCCAGCAGCCGACCCCGAGCGACCCAGTACTTC.